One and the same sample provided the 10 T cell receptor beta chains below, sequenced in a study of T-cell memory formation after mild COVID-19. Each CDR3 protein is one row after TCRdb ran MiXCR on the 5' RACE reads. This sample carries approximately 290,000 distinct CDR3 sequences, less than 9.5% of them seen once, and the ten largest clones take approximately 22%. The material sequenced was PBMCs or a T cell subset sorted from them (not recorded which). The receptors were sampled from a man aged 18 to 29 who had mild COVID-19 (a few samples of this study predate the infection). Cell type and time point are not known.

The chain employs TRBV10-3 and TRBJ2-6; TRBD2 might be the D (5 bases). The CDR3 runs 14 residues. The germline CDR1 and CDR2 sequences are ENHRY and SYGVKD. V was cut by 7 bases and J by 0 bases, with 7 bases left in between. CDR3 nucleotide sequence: TGTGCCATCACCCGGGACTCTGGGGCCAACGTCCTGACTTTC. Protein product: CAITRDSGANVLTF.

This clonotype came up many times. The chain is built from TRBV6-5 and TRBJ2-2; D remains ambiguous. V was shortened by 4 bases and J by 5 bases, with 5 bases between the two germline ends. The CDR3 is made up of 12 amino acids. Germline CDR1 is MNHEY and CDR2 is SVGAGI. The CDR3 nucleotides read TGTGCCAGCAGTTTCGGGACCGGGGAGCTGTTTTTT. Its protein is CASSFGTGELFF.

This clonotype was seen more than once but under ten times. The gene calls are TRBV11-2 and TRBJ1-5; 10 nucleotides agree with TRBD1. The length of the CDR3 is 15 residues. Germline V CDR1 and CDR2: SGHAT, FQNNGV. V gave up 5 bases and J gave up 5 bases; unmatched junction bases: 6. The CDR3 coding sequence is TGTGCCAGCAGCCCCACCGGGACAGGGGATCAGCCCCAGCATTTT. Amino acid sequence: CASSPTGTGDQPQHF.

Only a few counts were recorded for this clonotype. CDR3 amino acids: CSAFGGGNAGEQYV. The CDR3 DNA is TGCAGTGCTTTCGGGGGAGGCAACGCAGGGGAGCAGTACGTC. The chain joins TRBV20-1 to TRBJ2-7, with a possible D match to TRBD2 (6 bases). The CDR3 loop spans 14 amino acids. The germline V gene has CDR1 DFQATT and CDR2 SNEGSKA (reference sequence). The germline V and J ends were trimmed by 5 bases and 7 bases, with 21 bases remaining between them.

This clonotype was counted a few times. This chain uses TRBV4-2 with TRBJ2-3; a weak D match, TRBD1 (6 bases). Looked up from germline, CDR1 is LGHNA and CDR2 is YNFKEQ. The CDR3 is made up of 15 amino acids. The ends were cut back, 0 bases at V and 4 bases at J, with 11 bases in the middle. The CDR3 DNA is TGTGCCAGCAGCCAAGATTGGCAGGGGTCAGATACGCAGTATTTT. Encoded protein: CASSQDWQGSDTQYF.

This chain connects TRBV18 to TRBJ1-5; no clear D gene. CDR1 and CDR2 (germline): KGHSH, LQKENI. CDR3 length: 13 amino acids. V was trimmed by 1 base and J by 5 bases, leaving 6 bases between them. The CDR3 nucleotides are TGTGCCAGCTCACCACTACGGGATCAGCCCCAGCATTTT. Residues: CASSPLRDQPQHF.

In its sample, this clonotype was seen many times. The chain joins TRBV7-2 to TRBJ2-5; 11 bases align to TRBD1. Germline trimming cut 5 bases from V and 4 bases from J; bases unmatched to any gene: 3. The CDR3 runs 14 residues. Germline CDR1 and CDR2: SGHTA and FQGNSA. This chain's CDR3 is CASSRTGGPETQYF. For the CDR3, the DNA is TGTGCCAGCAGCCGGACAGGGGGCCCAGAGACCCAGTACTTC.

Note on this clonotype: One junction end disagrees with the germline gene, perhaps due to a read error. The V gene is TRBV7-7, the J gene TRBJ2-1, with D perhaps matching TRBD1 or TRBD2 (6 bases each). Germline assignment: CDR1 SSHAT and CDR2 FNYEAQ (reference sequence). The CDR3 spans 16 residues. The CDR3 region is CASSPHRGLDNNEQFF. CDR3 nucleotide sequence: TGTGCTAGCAGCCCTCACCGGGGGCTCGACAACAATGAGCAGTTCTTC.

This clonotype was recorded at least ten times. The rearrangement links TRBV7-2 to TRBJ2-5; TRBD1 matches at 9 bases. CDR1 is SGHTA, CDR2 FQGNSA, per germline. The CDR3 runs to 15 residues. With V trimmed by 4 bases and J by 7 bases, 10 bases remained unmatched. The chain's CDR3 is CASSYGTGNFRTQYF. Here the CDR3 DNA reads TGTGCCAGCAGCTACGGGACAGGGAATTTTCGGACCCAGTACTTC.

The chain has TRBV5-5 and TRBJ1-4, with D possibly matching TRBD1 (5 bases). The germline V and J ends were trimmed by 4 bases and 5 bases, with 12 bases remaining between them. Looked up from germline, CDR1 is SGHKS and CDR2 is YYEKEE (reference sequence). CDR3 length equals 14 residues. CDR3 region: CASSPEWGNEKLFF. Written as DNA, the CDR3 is TGTGCCAGCAGCCCCGAGTGGGGCAATGAAAAACTGTTTTTT.